The clone carrying this T cell receptor (beta chain) was counted at least ten times. Antigen specificity is unknown. cDNA molecules carried unique molecular identifiers, and template switching added a universal primer site. In TCRdb, the 5' RACE reads were re-called with MiXCR into one record per CDR3 protein. Altogether about 660,000 distinct CDR3 sequences are present, over 8.5% being singletons, with the ten largest covering 0.75% to 1%. These data come from a study of identical twins. Study observations and caveats: There is a chance that invariant MAIT and iNKT cells partially muddied zero-insertion analyses. Twin-shared out-of-frame alpha sequences were enriched for low generation probability.

The CDR3 runs to 16 residues. Trimming shortened V by 4 bases and J by 6 bases, and 19 bases separated the two germline ends. Germline lookup yields CDR1 SGHDT and CDR2 YYEEEE. The sample also formed part of further work on yellow fever vaccine responses in identical twins.

The TCR comes from a woman aged 18-30 years in good health. The chain couples TRBV5-6 to TRBJ1-4, with D unclear. Sequenced sample: PBMCs. CDR3 nucleotides: TGTGCCAGCAGCCCGCCGATCGGGAGGCGAGATGAAAAACTGTTTTTT. Its translation: CASSPPIGRRDEKLFF.